The 16 T cell receptor beta chains presented below share a single source sample, sequenced in a study of beta chain features in type 1 diabetes. The authors reverse transcribed all of the isolated RNA, so sequencing captured expressed TCRB transcripts. Profiled with immunoSEQ multiplex PCR; TCRdb holds only in-frame clones, not every one. The sample consists of under 800,000 clones, about 14% of them appearing once. The sample taken for sequencing was naive CD4+ T cells from blood. The receptors were gathered from a young man in good health.

This clone has more than one count but fewer than ten. The chain links TRBV5-1 to TRBJ1-1; 9 bases match TRBD1. This CDR3 has 15 amino acids. Per germline, CDR1 SGHRS and CDR2 YFSETQ. J lost 4 bases, V lost 4 bases, and 8 bases had no gene match. The CDR3 sequence is CASSRPGTGFTEAFF. CDR3 in DNA: TGCGCCAGCAGCCGTCCCGGGACAGGGTTCACTGAAGCTTTCTTT.

The chain carries TRBV7-8 and TRBJ1-6; D gene ambiguous. From germline, CDR1 is SGHVS and CDR2 FQNEAQ. The CDR3 extends over 16 amino acids. V lost 1 base to trimming and J lost 8 bases, with 15 bases between them. The CDR3 reads CASSLVVGRRDSPLHF. Written as DNA, the CDR3 is TGTGCCAGCAGCTTAGTCGTCGGGAGAAGGGATTCACCCCTCCACTTT. The full variable domain, in which reference TRBV7-8 and TRBJ1-6 provide the parts outside the CDR3, is GAGVSQSPRYKVAKRGQDVALRCDPISGHVSLFWYQQALGQGPEFLTYFQNEAQLDKSGLPSDRFFAERPEGSVSTLKIQRTQQEDSAVYLCASSLVVGRRDSPLHFGNGTRLTVT.

Only a few counts were recorded for this clone. The chain combines TRBV2 with TRBJ2-3; a weak D match, TRBD2 (6 bases). Germline values: CDR1 SNHLY, CDR2 FYNNEI. The CDR3 length is 13 residues. CDR3 sequence reads: CGRRGAATDTQYF. The CDR3 nucleotides read TGTGGCCGGCGGGGCGCGGCCACAGATACGCAGTATTTT.

The chain links TRBV7-6 to TRBJ2-1, with 12 bases fitting TRBD2. V lost 3 bases, J lost 10 bases, and 10 bases stayed unmatched. CDR3 size: 16 residues. CDR1 is SGHVS and CDR2 is FNYEAQ in the germline V gene. CDR3: CASSLVGGLAGIEQFF. Written as DNA, the CDR3 is TGTGCCAGCAGCTTGGTTGGGGGACTAGCGGGCATAGAGCAGTTCTTC.

This clone was seen a few times. J is TRBJ1-1 and V is TRBV7-3; D gene uncertain. Trimming took off 5 bases at V and 5 bases at J, with 15 bases between the two ends. This CDR3 has 14 residues. The germline V gene encodes CDR1 SGHTA and CDR2 FQGTGA. Written as DNA, the CDR3 is TGTGCCAGCAGCCCCGGGAGGGTCGGTACTGAAGCTTTCTTT. Amino acid sequence: CASSPGRVGTEAFF. Supplemented by reference TRBV7-3 and TRBJ1-1, the full variable domain reads GAGVSQTPSNKVTEKGKYVELRCDPISGHTALYWYRQSLGQGPEFLIYFQGTGAADDSGLPNDRFFAVRPEGSVSTLKIQRTERGDSAVYLCASSPGRVGTEAFFGQGTRLTVV.

As concerns this clone: The identical CDR3 is also encoded by other nucleotide sequences in the sample. The chain is built from TRBV18 and TRBJ2-5; tentatively, D is TRBD2 (7 bases). Germline V gene lookup returns CDR1 KGHSH and CDR2 LQKENI. This CDR3 comprises 14 residues. V lost 3 bases to trimming and J lost 4 bases, with 12 bases between them. The CDR3 spells CASSPPGGRETQYF. CDR3 DNA: TGTGCCAGCTCACCCCCGGGGGGCCGAGAGACCCAGTACTTC.

V gene TRBV5-1 combines with J gene TRBJ1-1, with TRBD1 identical over 7 bases. V gave up 5 bases and J gave up 1 base; unmatched junction bases: 5. This CDR3 is built from 14 residues. Per the germline V gene, CDR1 is SGHRS and CDR2 is YFSETQ. CDR3 DNA sequence: TGCGCCAGCAGAACGGACAGGCCGAACACTGAAGCTTTCTTT. Residues: CASRTDRPNTEAFF.

This clone showed up just a few times. The chain links TRBV28 to TRBJ2-1, with 11 bases matching TRBD1. There are 16 residues in the CDR3. Germline CDR1 is MDHEN and CDR2 is SYDVKM. V trimming: 5 bases; J trimming: 4 bases; junction bases outside the gene matches: 7. The CDR3 region is CASSRTGGMRYNEQFF. CDR3 nucleotides: TGTGCCAGCAGTAGGACAGGGGGCATGCGGTACAATGAGCAGTTCTTC.

V is TRBV5-6 and J is TRBJ2-3; perhaps TRBD2 as D (5 bases). The CDR3 is 16 amino acids. Germline CDR1 SGHDT, CDR2 YYEEEE. V lost 7 bases and J lost 8, with 26 bases in between. The CDR3 here is CASGSSLQRATGTQYF. The CDR3 DNA reads TGTGCCAGCGGCTCCTCGCTCCAGAGGGCCACGGGTACGCAGTATTTT.

V usage is TRBV9 and J usage is TRBJ2-7; D possibly uses TRBD1 or TRBD2 (6 bases each). There are 15 residues in the CDR3. Germline V gene sequence: CDR1 SGDLS, CDR2 YYNGEE. Between the trimmed V and J ends, which lost 4 bases and 2 bases, there was a span of 16 bases. The CDR3 nucleotides read TGTGCCAGCAGCCTAGAGGGGGGAGTGCCCTACGAGCAGTACTTC. Residues: CASSLEGGVPYEQYF.

This clone was picked up a small number of times. CDR3 sequence: CASSLGLLAGNTIYF. The CDR3 DNA reads TGTGCCAGCAGCCTGGGACTCCTGGCTGGAAACACCATATATTTT. The gene calls are TRBV7-2 and TRBJ1-3; a possible D gene is TRBD1 (5 bases). This CDR3 has 15 amino acids. Germline V gene sequence: CDR1 SGHTA, CDR2 FQGNSA. The ends were cut back, 5 bases at V and 2 bases at J, with 13 bases in the middle.

The chain carries TRBV7-2 and TRBJ2-5, with D uncertain. The CDR3 sequence is 14 residues long. Trimming cost V 0 bases and J 4 bases, with 9 bases left between them. Germline V gives CDR1 SGHTA, CDR2 FQGNSA. This CDR3 is CASSLARGGETQYF. The CDR3 DNA is TGTGCCAGCAGCTTAGCTAGAGGCGGAGAGACCCAGTACTTC.

This clone was detected only a few times. The chain recombines TRBV5-1 with TRBJ2-1; 11 bases line up with TRBD1. This CDR3 has 14 amino acids. J gave up 9 bases and V 4 bases, and 6 bases lay outside the gene matches. Germline lookup yields CDR1 SGHRS and CDR2 YFSETQ. As DNA, the CDR3 is TGCGCCAGCAGCGCCGGACAGGGGGCGCTTGAGCAGTTCTTC. Translation gives CASSAGQGALEQFF. The entire variable domain, with the rest obtained from reference TRBV5-1 and TRBJ2-1, is as follows: KAGVTQTPRYLIKTRGQQVTLSCSPISGHRSVSWYQQTPGQGLQFLFEYFSETQRNKGNFPGRFSGRQFSNSRSEMNVSTLELGDSALYLCASSAGQGALEQFFGPGTRLTVL.

This clone was found a few times. The V and J genes are TRBV7-3 and TRBJ2-1; 7 bases are shared with TRBD2. The V segment lost 3 bases and the J segment 4 bases; nucleotides outside the gene matches: 6. The germline CDR1 and CDR2 sequences are SGHTA and FQGTGA. The CDR3 is 15 residues long. CDR3 sequence (DNA): TGTGCCAGCAGCTTCGGCGGGAGCCCATACAATGAGCAGTTCTTC. Translated, it gives CASSFGGSPYNEQFF. The full variable domain, completed using reference TRBV7-3 and TRBJ2-1, is GAGVSQTPSNKVTEKGKYVELRCDPISGHTALYWYRQSLGQGPEFLIYFQGTGAADDSGLPNDRFFAVRPEGSVSTLKIQRTERGDSAVYLCASSFGGSPYNEQFFGPGTRLTVL.

The chain employs TRBV7-6 and TRBJ1-1; D not certain. From germline, CDR1 is SGHVS and CDR2 FNYEAQ. The CDR3 length is 17 residues. Trimming took off 1 base at V and 2 bases at J, with 17 bases between the two ends. CDR3 in amino acids: CASSLDGRRQKNTEAFF. CDR3 DNA: TGTGCCAGCAGCTTAGATGGCAGACGTCAAAAAAACACTGAAGCTTTCTTT.

In its sample, this clone was seen a few times. The chain joins TRBV7-3 to TRBJ2-3; D is ambiguous. Germline V gene sequence: CDR1 SGHTA, CDR2 FQGTGA. Trimming left V 0 bases short and J 0 bases short, with 7 bases between. The CDR3 is 15 residues long. The CDR3 DNA sequence: TGTGCCAGCAGCTTAACGGGGATTAGCACAGATACGCAGTATTTT. It translates to CASSLTGISTDTQYF.